Below, 5 T cell receptor beta chains from the same sample are listed, as sequenced in a study of CD8+ T cells in alopecia areata. Extraction of RNA preceded its reverse transcription into cDNA, which served as the sequencing template. Sequenced by immunoSEQ multiplex PCR; TCRdb stores in-frame clones only, minus some. The data list 90,000 to 130,000 clones, none observed once; 15% to 20% falls to the top ten. Sequencing was performed on lesional skin. These TCRs come from a C3H/HeJ mouse with alopecia areata. Strain haplotype (MHC): H2-k.

As for this clone: Mouse germline and gene names are used. The observed sequence ends 4 residues before the CDR3 terminus, with the missing tail filled in from the germline J gene. This rearrangement joins TRBV19 to TRBJ2-7, with 13 bases that match TRBD2. CDR1 is FNHDT, CDR2 SITEND, per germline (reference sequence). The CDR3 contains 14 residues. V was pared by 7 bases and J by 2 bases, with 3 bases of the junction left unmatched. CDR3 loop: CASGDWGGTYEQYF. CDR3 DNA, as far as it was read: TGTGCCAGCGGGGACTGGGGGGGTACCTAT.

Many counts were recorded for this clone. Mouse names are used for the genes. Incomplete CDR3 DNA: TGTGCCAGCAGTGATCCCTCCGGGACAGCAAACTCC. Translation: CASSDPSGTANS. The entire CDR3 is CASSDPSGTANSDYTF. This chain links TRBV13-3 with TRBJ1-2; 7 bases map to TRBD1. The DNA ends 4 residues before the CDR3 does, and the rest of the CDR3 is filled in from the germline J gene. Germline V gene sequence: CDR1 NNHDY, CDR2 SYVADS. The V segment lost 1 base and the J segment 0 bases; nucleotides outside the gene matches: 6. The CDR3 totals 16 residues.

This clone was observed a handful of times. Gene names denote mouse genes. The read comes to an end 4 residues before the CDR3 does, leaving the germline J gene to fill in the end. This sequence joins TRBV13-3 and TRBJ2-5, with a weak D call TRBD1 (6 bases). The CDR3 spans 12 residues. The germline CDR1 and CDR2 sequences are NNHDY and SYVADS. The CDR3 DNA, read in part, is TGTGCCAGCAGTCAGGGGTGGGAC. Amino acids: CASSQGWD. The full-length CDR3 reads as CASSQGWDTQYF.

This clone showed up just a few times. Genes and germline are mouse. The read stops 4 residues short of the end of the CDR3; the missing end is completed from the germline J gene. This chain uses TRBV14 with TRBJ2-7, with D tentatively TRBD2 (6 bases). Germline V gene sequence: CDR1 SGHDT, CDR2 FRDEAV. The CDR3 contains 13 residues. V dropped 1 base and J dropped 1 base, with 6 bases sitting between them. The DNA read from the CDR3 is TGTGCCAGCAGTTTCCTGGGGTCCTAT. This translates into CASSFLGSY. The whole CDR3 sequence is CASSFLGSYEQYF.

About this clone: Germline and genes: mouse. This CDR3 is CASSEGQGAAEQFF. The sequenced part of the CDR3 DNA is TGTGCCAGCAGTGAGGGACAGGGGGCGGCT. The chain recombines TRBV13-1 with TRBJ2-1; 12 bases agree with TRBD1. The CDR3 goes on 4 residues after the read ends, and that part is filled in from the germline J gene. CDR1 is NSHNY and CDR2 is SYGAGN in the germline V gene. The length of the CDR3 is 14 residues.